This TCR beta chain was captured in a study of identical twins. Germline trimming cut 6 bases from V and 7 bases from J; bases unmatched to any gene: 5. CDR3 length: 11 residues. Looked up from germline, CDR1 is SQVTM and CDR2 is ANQGSEA. Through template switching, a universal primer site was introduced, and the cDNA contained unique molecular identifiers. From the 5' RACE reads, TCRdb called clonotypes with MiXCR, one entry per CDR3 protein. In the table there are 1.5 million to 2 million distinct CDR3 sequences, under 35% of which are singletons. The sequencing input was cord blood. The origin of this receptor is a newborn girl in good health. The chain is built from TRBV29-1 and TRBJ1-2; the match to TRBD1 covers 7 bases. The CDR3 bases are TGCAGCGTACACCGGACAGGTGGCTACACCTTC. This codes for CSVHRTGGYTF.